Shown below are 22 T cell receptor beta chains from a single sample sequenced in a study of blood T cells in healthy people across ages. Using a J-beta primer mix together with a sample-barcoded 5' primer, a second PCR was run for about 7 to 12 cycles. TCRdb processed the 5' RACE reads anew with MiXCR; each CDR3 protein has one entry. Of over a million distinct CDR3 sequences in the sample, 25% are singletons; the top ten hold 0.65% to 0.75%. These same data were also listed under a study on T cells of mothers and their children.

Sequenced input: blood. The receptors here all came from a girl aged 2-15 years in good health.

This clonotype came up a few times. The rearrangement joins TRBV11-2 to TRBJ2-5; 8 bases map to TRBD2. Germline CDR1 SGHAT, CDR2 FQNNGV. J was trimmed by 1 base and V by 5 bases; bases with no gene match: 15. The CDR3 sequence is 18 residues long. The CDR3 DNA is TGTGCCAGCAGCCCATCAACTAGCGGTGGGAGGGCCCAAGAGACCCAGTACTTC. This encodes CASSPSTSGGRAQETQYF. Drawing the rest from reference TRBV11-2 and TRBJ2-5, the complete variable domain is EAGVAQSPRYKIIEKRQSVAFWCNPISGHATLYWYQQILGQGPKLLIQFQNNGVVDDSQLPKDRFSAERLKGVDSTLKIQPAKLEDSAVYLCASSPSTSGGRAQETQYFGPGTRLLVL.

This clonotype was counted a few times. The chain is built from TRBV4-2 and TRBJ2-5; 10 bases agree with TRBD2. V shed 5 bases, J shed 2 bases, and the junction held 8 bases outside the gene matches. CDR1 is LGHNA and CDR2 is YNFKEQ in the germline V gene. The CDR3 spans 16 residues. CDR3 in amino acids: CASSGGLATKQETQYF. In DNA, the CDR3 is TGTGCCAGCAGCGGGGGACTAGCGACAAAACAAGAGACCCAGTACTTC.

Details on this clonotype: Compared with germline, one end of the junction differs, possibly owing to a read error. The chain has TRBV4-1 and TRBJ2-5; 7 nucleotides agree with TRBD1. Germline-derived CDR1 and CDR2 are MGHRA and YSYEKL. The CDR3 is 13 residues long. The CDR3 sequence: CANSQQGTETQYF. As DNA, the CDR3 is TGCGCCAACAGCCAACAGGGGACGGAGACCCAGTACTTC.

This clonotype has just a few counts. The chain couples TRBV27 to TRBJ1-5, with D hard to call. CDR3 length: 16 residues. From germline, CDR1 is MNHEY and CDR2 SMNVEV (reference sequence). Trimming pared 6 bases from V and 5 bases from J, leaving 20 bases between. CDR3 region: CASRHVGSKRDQPQHF. The CDR3 DNA sequence: TGTGCCAGCAGACATGTAGGGTCTAAGAGGGATCAGCCCCAGCATTTT.

The chain carries TRBV7-2 and TRBJ2-4; possible D gene TRBD1, 5 bases. Deletions cut 0 bases from V and 6 bases from J, with 18 bases between. This CDR3 spans 17 amino acids. CDR1 SGHTA and CDR2 FQGNSA come from the germline V gene. The CDR3 spells CASSLALWAGKLNIQYF. CDR3 nucleotide sequence: TGTGCCAGCAGCTTAGCGCTGTGGGCAGGGAAATTAAACATTCAGTACTTC. The full variable domain, rest sourced from reference TRBV7-2 and TRBJ2-4, is GAGVSQSPSNKVTEKGKDVELRCDPISGHTALYWYRQSLGQGLEFLIYFQGNSAPDKSGLPSDRFSAERTGGSVSTLTIQRTQQEDSAVYLCASSLALWAGKLNIQYFGAGTRLSVL.

The chain recombines TRBV7-8 with TRBJ1-4; D gene unclear. The CDR3 runs to 14 residues. Per germline, CDR1 SGHVS and CDR2 FQNEAQ. V shed 7 bases and J shed 0 bases, with 9 bases lying between them. This chain's CDR3 is CASTFTPTNEKLFF. DNA of the CDR3: TGTGCCAGCACTTTCACCCCAACTAATGAAAAACTGTTTTTT.

The gene calls are TRBV6-5 and TRBJ2-1; 11 nucleotides align to TRBD2. Losses at the gene ends were 5 bases for V and 9 bases for J; bases not matched to a gene: 9. This CDR3 comprises 15 residues. CDR1 MNHEY and CDR2 SVGAGI come from the germline V gene. This CDR3 is CASSHLAGGGIEQFF. The DNA of the CDR3 is TGTGCCAGCAGTCACCTAGCGGGGGGAGGGATTGAGCAGTTCTTC.

The chain carries TRBV6-1 and TRBJ2-1; D possibly matches TRBD1 or TRBD2 (5 bases each). V dropped 7 bases and J dropped 5 bases, with 27 bases sitting between them. CDR3 length equals 18 residues. CDR1 is MNHNS, CDR2 SASEGT, per germline. In DNA, the CDR3 is TGTGCCAGCACCTACAATGGGGGTGTTCTAGGTCCCGACAATGAGCAGTTCTTC. This translates into CASTYNGGVLGPDNEQFF.

This clonotype has just a few counts. The chain is built from TRBV13 and TRBJ2-5, with D uncertain. CDR1 is PRHDT, CDR2 FYEKMQ, per germline (reference sequence). V was pared by 5 bases and J by 1 base, with 11 bases between. The CDR3 is 14 residues long. CDR3 loop: CASSQGFAQETQYF. The CDR3 DNA sequence: TGTGCCAGCAGCCAAGGGTTTGCCCAAGAGACCCAGTACTTC.

J is TRBJ1-2 and V is TRBV3-1; maybe TRBD1 (6 bases). Trimming removed 0 bases from V and 7 bases from J, with 18 bases in between. CDR3 length equals 16 residues. CDR1 and CDR2 from the germline V gene are LGHDT and YNNKEL (reference sequence). The CDR3 sequence: CASSQDWRSGEAGYTF. The CDR3 DNA reads as TGTGCCAGCAGCCAAGACTGGAGGTCAGGGGAGGCTGGCTACACCTTC. The entire variable domain, with the rest obtained from reference TRBV3-1 and TRBJ1-2, is as follows: DTAVSQTPKYLVTQMGNDKSIKCEQNLGHDTMYWYKQDSKKFLKIMFSYNNKELIINETVPNRFSPKSPDKAHLNLHINSLELGDSAVYFCASSQDWRSGEAGYTFGSGTRLTVV.

This clonotype showed up just a few times. The chain combines TRBV7-9 with TRBJ2-5, with TRBD2 as a possible D gene (7 bases). V was trimmed by 1 base and J by 1 base, leaving 10 bases between them. The length of the CDR3 is 15 residues. CDR1 is SEHNR, CDR2 FQNEAQ, per germline (reference sequence). The CDR3 region has the DNA TGTGCCAGCAGCTTAGGGGAGGGGGTCCAAGAGACCCAGTACTTC. Translation: CASSLGEGVQETQYF.

The V and J genes are TRBV20-1 and TRBJ2-5; 7 bases fit TRBD2. V lost 5 bases and J lost 1; bases outside the gene matches: 7. Germline V CDR1 and CDR2: DFQATT, SNEGSKA (reference sequence). The CDR3 consists of 14 residues. The CDR3 sequence is CSAVNTSAQETQYF. The CDR3 nucleotides are TGCAGTGCTGTTAATACTAGCGCCCAAGAGACCCAGTACTTC.

This clonotype has only a few counts. The DNA of the CDR3 is TGTGCCAGCAGCCACCTTGGGGGACACAATGAGCAGTTCTTC. Amino acid sequence: CASSHLGGHNEQFF. The rearrangement joins TRBV14 to TRBJ2-1; D possibly uses TRBD1 or TRBD2 (5 bases each). Germline loops: CDR1 SGHDN, CDR2 FVKESK. The CDR3 sequence is 14 residues long. Trimming pared 3 bases from V and 5 bases from J, leaving 11 bases between. The full variable domain, its missing parts supplied by reference TRBV14 and TRBJ2-1, is EAGVTQFPSHSVIEKGQTVTLRCDPISGHDNLYWYRRVMGKEIKFLLHFVKESKQDESGMPNNRFLAERTGGTYSTLKVQPAELEDSGVYFCASSHLGGHNEQFFGPGTRLTVL.

This clonotype was counted between two and nine times. V is TRBV20-1 and J is TRBJ2-7, with D uncertain. Germline CDR1 is DFQATT and CDR2 is SNEGSKA (reference sequence). The CDR3 is 14 amino acids. Trimming took 3 bases from V and 7 from J, leaving 19 bases between them. The CDR3: CSARVDTAIVEQYF. In DNA, the CDR3 is TGCAGTGCTAGGGTAGATACGGCCATCGTAGAGCAGTACTTC.

This clonotype was detected only a few times. CDR3 nucleotides: TGCGCCAGCAGTCCTAGCGGGAGGGCCGGAAGAACCGGGGAGCTGTTTTTT. This translates into CASSPSGRAGRTGELFF. The chain uses TRBV5-1 and TRBJ2-2; 12 bases match TRBD2. V was clipped by 5 bases and J by 5 bases; unmatched bases: 10. The CDR3 sequence is 17 residues long. The germline V gene encodes CDR1 SGHRS and CDR2 YFSETQ.

The chain carries TRBV7-2 and TRBJ2-7; 8 positions agree with TRBD2. Germline values: CDR1 SGHTA, CDR2 FQGNSA. The CDR3 covers 15 residues. V lost 3 bases and J lost 4; bases outside the gene matches: 8. The CDR3 DNA reads as TGTGCCAGCAGCTTCTATCCCGGGACTAGTTACGAGCAGTACTTC. Amino acids: CASSFYPGTSYEQYF.

The V and J genes are TRBV4-3 and TRBJ2-7, with 11 bases lining up with TRBD2. Trimming removed 0 bases from V and 2 bases from J; junction bases left unmatched: 6. CDR1 LGHNA and CDR2 YSLEER come from the germline V gene. The CDR3 has 17 amino acids. DNA for the CDR3: TGCGCCAGCAGCCAAGAGTGGGCTAGCGGGGGGACCTACGAGCAGTACTTC. This encodes CASSQEWASGGTYEQYF.

The V gene is TRBV29-1, the J gene TRBJ2-5, with 7 bases that match TRBD1. CDR3 length: 12 amino acids. Germline CDR1 SQVTM, CDR2 ANQGSEA. V lost 7 bases to trimming and J lost 1 base; unmatched junction nucleotides: 3. CDR3 bases: TGCAGCGGTGGACAGGCCCAAGAGACCCAGTACTTC. Encoded protein: CSGGQAQETQYF.

Many counts were recorded for this clonotype. V gene TRBV20-1 combines with J gene TRBJ1-2; D possibly corresponds to TRBD1 (6 bases). Germline V gives CDR1 DFQATT, CDR2 SNEGSKA (reference sequence). The CDR3 is made up of 11 amino acids. CDR3 sequence (DNA): TGCAGCGCCCGGACAGTGTATGGCTACACCTTC. Amino acid sequence: CSARTVYGYTF.

Written as DNA, the CDR3 is TGTGCCACATCTCAGGGTACCACCGAGCAGTACTTC. It is translated as CATSQGTTEQYF. V gene TRBV10-3 combines with J gene TRBJ2-7; possibly TRBD1 for D (5 bases). V was cut by 10 bases and J by 6 bases, with 16 bases left in between. The CDR3 spans 12 residues. CDR1 and CDR2 from the germline V gene are ENHRY and SYGVKD.

The chain is built from TRBV7-9 and TRBJ2-5; maybe TRBD1 (6 bases). With 1 base removed from V and 5 bases from J, the gap between germline ends came to 8 bases. Germline V gives CDR1 SEHNR, CDR2 FQNEAQ (reference sequence). The CDR3 is made up of 13 amino acids. The CDR3 spells CASSLGQVETQYF. Written as DNA, the CDR3 is TGTGCCAGCAGCTTAGGACAGGTGGAGACCCAGTACTTC.

This clonotype was seen only once. V gene TRBV7-9 combines with J gene TRBJ1-1, with D hard to call. Deletions cut 5 bases from V and 0 bases from J, with 13 bases between. The germline V gene has CDR1 SEHNR and CDR2 FQNEAQ (reference sequence). This CDR3 spans 15 amino acids. CDR3: CASSHPDAVNTEAFF. CDR3 sequence (DNA): TGTGCCAGCAGCCACCCGGACGCCGTGAACACTGAAGCTTTCTTT.